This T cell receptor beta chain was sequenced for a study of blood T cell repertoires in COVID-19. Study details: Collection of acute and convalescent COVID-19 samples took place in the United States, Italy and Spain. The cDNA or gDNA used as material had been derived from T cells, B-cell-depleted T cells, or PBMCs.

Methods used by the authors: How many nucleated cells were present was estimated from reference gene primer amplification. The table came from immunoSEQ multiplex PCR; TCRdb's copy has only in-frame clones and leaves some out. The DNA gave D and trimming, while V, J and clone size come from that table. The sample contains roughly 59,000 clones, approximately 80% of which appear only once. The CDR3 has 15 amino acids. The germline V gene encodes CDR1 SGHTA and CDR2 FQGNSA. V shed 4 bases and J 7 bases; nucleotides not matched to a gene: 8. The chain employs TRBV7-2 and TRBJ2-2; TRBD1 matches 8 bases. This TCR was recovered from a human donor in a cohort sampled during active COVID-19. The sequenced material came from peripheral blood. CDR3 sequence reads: CASSSGQGTVGELFF. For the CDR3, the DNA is TGTGCCAGCAGCTCAGGACAGGGTACTGTCGGGGAGCTGTTTTTT.